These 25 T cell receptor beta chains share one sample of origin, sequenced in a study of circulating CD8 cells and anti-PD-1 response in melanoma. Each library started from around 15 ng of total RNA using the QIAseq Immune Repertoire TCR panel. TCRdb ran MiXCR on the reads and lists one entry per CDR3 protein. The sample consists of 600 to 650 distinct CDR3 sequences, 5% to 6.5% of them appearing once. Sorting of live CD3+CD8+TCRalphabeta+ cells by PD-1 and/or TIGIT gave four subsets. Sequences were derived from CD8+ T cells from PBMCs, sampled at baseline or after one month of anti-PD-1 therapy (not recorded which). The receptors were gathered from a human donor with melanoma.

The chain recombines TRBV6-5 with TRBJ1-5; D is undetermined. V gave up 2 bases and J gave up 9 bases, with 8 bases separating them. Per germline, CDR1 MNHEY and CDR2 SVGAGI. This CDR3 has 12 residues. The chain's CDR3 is CASSYLGSPQHF. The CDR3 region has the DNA TGTGCCAGCAGTTACCTGGGATCGCCCCAGCATTTT.

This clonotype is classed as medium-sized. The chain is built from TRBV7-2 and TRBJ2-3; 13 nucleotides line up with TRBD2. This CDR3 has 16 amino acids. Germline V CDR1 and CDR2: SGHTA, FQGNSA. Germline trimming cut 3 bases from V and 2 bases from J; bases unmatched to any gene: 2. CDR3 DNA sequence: TGTGCCAGCAGCTTGACTAGCGGGAGGTTCACAGATACGCAGTATTTT. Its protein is CASSLTSGRFTDTQYF.

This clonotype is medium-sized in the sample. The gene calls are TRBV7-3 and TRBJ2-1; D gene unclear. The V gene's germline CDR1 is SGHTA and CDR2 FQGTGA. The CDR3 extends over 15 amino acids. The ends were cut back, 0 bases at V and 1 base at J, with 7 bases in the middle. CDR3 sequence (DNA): TGTGCCAGCAGCTTAACAACAAGTTCCTACAATGAGCAGTTCTTC. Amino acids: CASSLTTSSYNEQFF.

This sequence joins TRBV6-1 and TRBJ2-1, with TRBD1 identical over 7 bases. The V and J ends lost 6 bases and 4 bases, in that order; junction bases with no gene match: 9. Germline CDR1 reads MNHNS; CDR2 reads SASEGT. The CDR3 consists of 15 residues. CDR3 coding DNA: TGTGCCAGCAGCCCCAATCCGACAGGGTACAATGAGCAGTTCTTC. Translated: CASSPNPTGYNEQFF.

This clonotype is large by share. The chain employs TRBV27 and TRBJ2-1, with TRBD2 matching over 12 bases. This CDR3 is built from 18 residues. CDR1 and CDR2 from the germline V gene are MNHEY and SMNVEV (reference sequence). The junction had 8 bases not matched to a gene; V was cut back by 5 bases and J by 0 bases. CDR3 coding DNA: TGTGCCAGCAGTCCCGGACTAGCGGGGAGCCCCTCCTACAATGAGCAGTTCTTC. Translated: CASSPGLAGSPSYNEQFF.

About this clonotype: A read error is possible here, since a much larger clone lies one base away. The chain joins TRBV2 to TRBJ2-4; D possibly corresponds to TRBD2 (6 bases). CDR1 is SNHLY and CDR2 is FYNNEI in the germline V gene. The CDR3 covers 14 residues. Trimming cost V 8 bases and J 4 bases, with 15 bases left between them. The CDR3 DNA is TGTGCCAGCTCTAGAGAAAGCGGGAAAAACATTCAGTACTTC. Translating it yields CASSRESGKNIQYF.

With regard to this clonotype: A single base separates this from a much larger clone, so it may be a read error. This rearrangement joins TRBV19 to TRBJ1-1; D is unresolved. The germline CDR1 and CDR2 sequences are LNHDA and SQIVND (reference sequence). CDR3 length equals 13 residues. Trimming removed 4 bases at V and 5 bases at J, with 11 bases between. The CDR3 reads CASSSSGGTEAFF. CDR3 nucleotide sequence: TGTGCCAGTAGTAGCTCTGGCGGGACTGAAGCTTTCTTT.

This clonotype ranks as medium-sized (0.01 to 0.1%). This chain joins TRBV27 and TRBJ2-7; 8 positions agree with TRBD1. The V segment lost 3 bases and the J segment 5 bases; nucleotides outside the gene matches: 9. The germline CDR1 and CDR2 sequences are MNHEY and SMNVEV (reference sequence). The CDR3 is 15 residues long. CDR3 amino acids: CASSFHRTGSNEQYF. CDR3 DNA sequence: TGTGCCAGCAGTTTTCACCGGACAGGGTCCAACGAGCAGTACTTC.

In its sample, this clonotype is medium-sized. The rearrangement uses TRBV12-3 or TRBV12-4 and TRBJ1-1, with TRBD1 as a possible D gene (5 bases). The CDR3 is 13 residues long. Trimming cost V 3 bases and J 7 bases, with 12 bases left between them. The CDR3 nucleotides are TGTGCCAGCAGTTTGGGCAGGGCTAATGAAGCTTTCTTT. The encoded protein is CASSLGRANEAFF.

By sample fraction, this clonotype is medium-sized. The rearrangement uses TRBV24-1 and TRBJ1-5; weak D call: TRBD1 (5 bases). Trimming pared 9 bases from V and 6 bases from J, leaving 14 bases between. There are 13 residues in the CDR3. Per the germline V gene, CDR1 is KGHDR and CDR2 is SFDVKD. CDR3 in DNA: TGTGCCACCGCCGGGGGGGTATTTCAGCCCCAGCATTTT. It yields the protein CATAGGVFQPQHF.

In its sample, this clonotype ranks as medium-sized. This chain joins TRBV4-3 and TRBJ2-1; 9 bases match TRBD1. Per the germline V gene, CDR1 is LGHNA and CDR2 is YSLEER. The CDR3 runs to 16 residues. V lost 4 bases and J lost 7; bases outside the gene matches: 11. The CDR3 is CASSPQGQGIENEQFF. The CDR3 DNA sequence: TGCGCCAGCAGCCCCCAGGGACAGGGAATTGAGAATGAGCAGTTCTTC.

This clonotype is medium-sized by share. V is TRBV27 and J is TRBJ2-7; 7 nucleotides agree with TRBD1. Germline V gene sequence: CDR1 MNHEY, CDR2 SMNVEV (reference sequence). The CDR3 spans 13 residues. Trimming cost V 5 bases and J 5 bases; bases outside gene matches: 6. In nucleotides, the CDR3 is TGTGCCAGCAGTCCCGACAGGGCCCACGAGCAGTACTTC. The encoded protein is CASSPDRAHEQYF.

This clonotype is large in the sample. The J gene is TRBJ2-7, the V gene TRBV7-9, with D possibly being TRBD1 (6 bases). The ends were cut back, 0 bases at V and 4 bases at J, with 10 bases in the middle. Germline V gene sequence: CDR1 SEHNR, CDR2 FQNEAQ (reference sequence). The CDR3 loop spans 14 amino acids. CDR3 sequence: CASSLALRGYEQYF. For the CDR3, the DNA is TGTGCCAGCAGCTTAGCGCTAAGGGGGTACGAGCAGTACTTC.

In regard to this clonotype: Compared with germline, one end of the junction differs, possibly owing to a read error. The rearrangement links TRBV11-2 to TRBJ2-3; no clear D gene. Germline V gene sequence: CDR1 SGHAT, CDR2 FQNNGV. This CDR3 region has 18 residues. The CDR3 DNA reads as TGCGCCAGCAGCTTCCTAACCGTCTCCCCCTGGGGCACAGATACGCAGTATTTT. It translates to CASSFLTVSPWGTDTQYF.

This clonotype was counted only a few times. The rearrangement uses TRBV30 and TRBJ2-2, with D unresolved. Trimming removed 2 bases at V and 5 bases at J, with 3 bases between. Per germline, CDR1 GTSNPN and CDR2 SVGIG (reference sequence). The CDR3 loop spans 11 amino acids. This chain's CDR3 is CAWSKTGELFF. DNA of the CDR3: TGTGCCTGGAGTAAGACCGGGGAGCTGTTTTTT. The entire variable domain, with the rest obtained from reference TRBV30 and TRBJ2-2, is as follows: SQTIHQWPATLVQPVGSPLSLECTVEGTSNPNLYWYRQAAGRGLQLLFYSVGIGQISSEVPQNLSASRPQDRQFILSSKKLLLSDSGFYLCAWSKTGELFFGEGSRLTVL.

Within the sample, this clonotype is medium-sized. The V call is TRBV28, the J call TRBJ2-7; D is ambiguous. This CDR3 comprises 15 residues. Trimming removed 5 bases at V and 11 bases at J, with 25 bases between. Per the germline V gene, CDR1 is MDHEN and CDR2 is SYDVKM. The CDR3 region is CASSPRLVQNLGKYF. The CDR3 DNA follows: TGTGCCAGCAGTCCCCGGCTTGTACAGAACCTTGGGAAGTACTTC.

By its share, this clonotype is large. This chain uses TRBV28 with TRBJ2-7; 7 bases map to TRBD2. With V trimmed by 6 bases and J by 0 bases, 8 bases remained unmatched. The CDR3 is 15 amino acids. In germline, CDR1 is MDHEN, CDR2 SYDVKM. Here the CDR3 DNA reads TGTGCCAGCAGCCCCCTGGGGGGGAGCTCCTACGAGCAGTACTTC. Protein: CASSPLGGSSYEQYF.

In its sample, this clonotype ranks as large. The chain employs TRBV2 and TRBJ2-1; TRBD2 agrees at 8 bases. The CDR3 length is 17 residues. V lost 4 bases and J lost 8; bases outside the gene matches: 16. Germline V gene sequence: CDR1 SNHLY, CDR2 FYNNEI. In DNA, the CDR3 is TGTGCCAGCAGTGTGAAAGCGGGACGGGACGGGAGGGATGAGCAGTTCTTC. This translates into CASSVKAGRDGRDEQFF.

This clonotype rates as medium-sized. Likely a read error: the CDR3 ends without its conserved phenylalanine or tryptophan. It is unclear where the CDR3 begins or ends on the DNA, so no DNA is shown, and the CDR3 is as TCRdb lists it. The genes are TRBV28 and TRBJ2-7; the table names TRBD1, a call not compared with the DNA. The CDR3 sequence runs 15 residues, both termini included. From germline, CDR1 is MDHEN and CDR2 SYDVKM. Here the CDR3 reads CASSPRLVQNLGKYS.

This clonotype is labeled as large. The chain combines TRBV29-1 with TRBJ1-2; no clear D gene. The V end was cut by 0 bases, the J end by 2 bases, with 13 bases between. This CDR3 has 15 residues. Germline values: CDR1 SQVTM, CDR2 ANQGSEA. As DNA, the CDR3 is TGCAGCGTTGAAGATCGCGAGGTTTACAACTATGGCTACACCTTC. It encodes CSVEDREVYNYGYTF.

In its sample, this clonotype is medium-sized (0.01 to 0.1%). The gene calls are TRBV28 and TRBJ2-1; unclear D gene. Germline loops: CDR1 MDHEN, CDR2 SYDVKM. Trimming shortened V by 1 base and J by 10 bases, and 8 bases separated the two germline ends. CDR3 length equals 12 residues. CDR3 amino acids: CASSLYTQEQFF. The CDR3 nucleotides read TGTGCCAGCAGTTTATACACCCAGGAGCAGTTCTTC.

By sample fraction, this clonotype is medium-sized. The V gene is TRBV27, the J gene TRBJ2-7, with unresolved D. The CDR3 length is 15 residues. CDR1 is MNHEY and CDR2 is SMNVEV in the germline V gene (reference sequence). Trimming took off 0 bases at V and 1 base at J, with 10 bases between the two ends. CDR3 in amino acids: CASSLSAGPSYEQYF. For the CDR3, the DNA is TGTGCCAGCAGTTTATCCGCAGGCCCTTCCTACGAGCAGTACTTC.

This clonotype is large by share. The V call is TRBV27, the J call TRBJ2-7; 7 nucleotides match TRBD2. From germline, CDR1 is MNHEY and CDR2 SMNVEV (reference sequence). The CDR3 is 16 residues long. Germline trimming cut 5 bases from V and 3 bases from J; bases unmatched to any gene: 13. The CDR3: CASSPNQGGIFYEQYF. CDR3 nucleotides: TGTGCCAGCAGTCCCAACCAGGGAGGGATTTTCTACGAGCAGTACTTC.

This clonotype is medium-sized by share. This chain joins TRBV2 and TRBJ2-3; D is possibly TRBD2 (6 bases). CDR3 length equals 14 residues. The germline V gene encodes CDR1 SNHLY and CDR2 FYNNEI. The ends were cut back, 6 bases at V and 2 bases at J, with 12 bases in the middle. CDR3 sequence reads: CASSPGGDTDTQYF. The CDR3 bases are TGTGCCAGCAGCCCCGGAGGGGACACAGATACGCAGTATTTT.

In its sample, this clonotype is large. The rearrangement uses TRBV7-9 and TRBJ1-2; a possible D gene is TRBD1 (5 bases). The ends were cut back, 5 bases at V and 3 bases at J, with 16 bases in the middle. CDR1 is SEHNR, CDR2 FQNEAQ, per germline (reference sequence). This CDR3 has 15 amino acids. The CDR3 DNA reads TGTGCCAGCAGCCCCCCGGCCGCAGGGCACTATGGCTACACCTTC. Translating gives CASSPPAAGHYGYTF.